This T cell receptor beta chain comes out of a study of T cell changes during pregnancy in multiple sclerosis. CDR3 length equals 14 residues. Germline V gives CDR1 SGHDT, CDR2 YYEEEE. The V segment lost 4 bases and the J segment 8 bases; nucleotides outside the gene matches: 8. The method was immunoSEQ multiplex PCR; TCRdb's version includes in-frame clones alone and lacks a portion of them. The data contain approximately 52,000 clones, 92% of them singletons. This TCR was recovered from a female donor with multiple sclerosis, enrolled in a pregnancy study. This sample comprised CD4+ T cells from peripheral blood mononuclear cells, obtained in the third trimester of pregnancy. This rearrangement joins TRBV5-6 to TRBJ1-2; 10 bases agree with TRBD1. The CDR3 region has the DNA TGTGCCAGCAGCACGGGACAGGGGCTGAGAGGCTACACCTTC. Its translation is CASSTGQGLRGYTF.